These 25 T cell receptor beta chains were all obtained from the same sample, sequenced in a study of T cells after yellow fever vaccination. In TCRdb, the 5' RACE reads were re-called with MiXCR into one record per CDR3 protein. The sample shows roughly 160,000 distinct CDR3 sequences, approximately 9.7% of them seen only once. The specimen was CD8+ T cells sorted from PBMCs, collected 45 days after the yellow fever booster vaccination. The receptors come from a man younger than 35 who received the YFV17D yellow fever vaccine.

This clonotype was observed once. The rearrangement uses TRBV7-8 and TRBJ2-5; perhaps D is TRBD1 or TRBD2 (5 bases each). Germline V gene lookup returns CDR1 SGHVS and CDR2 FQNEAQ. The V and J ends lost 1 base and 6 bases respectively, with 9 bases between them. The CDR3 length is 13 residues. CDR3 in amino acids: CASSLGGIQTQYF. The DNA of the CDR3 is TGTGCCAGCAGCTTAGGGGGGATTCAGACCCAGTACTTC.

This clonotype was detected only a few times. The CDR3 DNA reads as TGTGCCAGCAGCCAATCCCCCGGGACAGGGATAGCCAAAAACATTCAGTACTTC. Amino acids: CASSQSPGTGIAKNIQYF. J is TRBJ2-4 and V is TRBV4-2, with TRBD1 matching 9 bases. This CDR3 is 18 amino acids long. Germline trimming cut 2 bases from V and 0 bases from J; bases unmatched to any gene: 8. The V gene's germline CDR1 is LGHNA and CDR2 YNFKEQ.

The chain is built from TRBV11-2 and TRBJ2-2; weak D call: TRBD2 (6 bases). Trimming took off 2 bases at V and 9 bases at J, with 7 bases between the two ends. Germline loops: CDR1 SGHAT, CDR2 FQNNGV. The CDR3 covers 12 residues. The CDR3 loop is CASSLLAWELFF. The CDR3 DNA reads TGTGCCAGCAGCTTACTAGCGTGGGAGCTGTTTTTT.

In this sample, this clonotype turned up a few times. The chain carries TRBV7-9 and TRBJ2-3; D unclear. The CDR3 is made up of 17 amino acids. Germline V gives CDR1 SEHNR, CDR2 FQNEAQ (reference sequence). Deletions cut 1 base from V and 5 bases from J, with 19 bases between. DNA for the CDR3: TGTGCCAGCAGCTTAGTGAAGGGAAGCCCCCTGGGAGATACGCAGTATTTT. Its translation is CASSLVKGSPLGDTQYF.

This clonotype was observed many times. The chain links TRBV29-1 to TRBJ1-1; D is unclear. V dropped 7 bases and J dropped 7 bases, with 16 bases sitting between them. Per the germline V gene, CDR1 is SQVTM and CDR2 is ANQGSEA. CDR3 size: 12 residues. In DNA form, the CDR3 reads TGCAGCGCAATGGGTGGCTCGGGTGAAGCTTTCTTT. This encodes CSAMGGSGEAFF. Together with reference TRBV29-1 and TRBJ1-1, the CDR3 gives the full variable domain: SAVISQKPSRDICQRGTSLTIQCQVDSQVTMMFWYRQQPGQSLTLIATANQGSEATYESGFVIDKFPISRPNLTFSTLTVSNMSPEDSSIYLCSAMGGSGEAFFGQGTRLTVV.

The chain is built from TRBV29-1 and TRBJ2-1; D gene unclear. V was shortened by 4 bases and J by 10 bases, with 17 bases between the two germline ends. CDR1 and CDR2 from the germline V gene are SQVTM and ANQGSEA. CDR3 size: 13 residues. CDR3 sequence: CSVGSPPIGEQFF. CDR3 bases: TGCAGCGTTGGGAGCCCTCCGATCGGCGAGCAGTTCTTC.

This clonotype was found a few times. The chain joins TRBV7-9 to TRBJ1-6; D not resolved. CDR3 size: 15 residues. V lost 5 bases and J lost 9, with 17 bases in between. The germline V gene has CDR1 SEHNR and CDR2 FQNEAQ (reference sequence). This chain's CDR3 is CASSPVIRGPSPLHF. The CDR3 DNA sequence: TGTGCCAGCAGCCCGGTGATCCGGGGTCCTTCACCCCTCCACTTT.

The chain links TRBV6-1 to TRBJ2-2; TRBD1 might be the D (6 bases). Germline V gene data show CDR1 as MNHNS and CDR2 as SASEGT. The CDR3 runs to 16 residues. V lost 6 bases to trimming and J lost 0 bases, with 14 bases between them. The CDR3 nucleotides read TGTGCCAGCAGCCTTTACAGGGACCCGAACACCGGGGAGCTGTTTTTT. This codes for CASSLYRDPNTGELFF.

Many counts were recorded for this clonotype. V gene TRBV7-9 combines with J gene TRBJ2-7; D remains unclear. Trimming removed 5 bases at V and 1 base at J, with 9 bases between. The CDR3 sequence is 13 residues long. Germline V gives CDR1 SEHNR, CDR2 FQNEAQ (reference sequence). CDR3 in DNA: TGTGCCAGCAGCCCGGTCTCTTCCTACGAGCAGTACTTC. Translating gives CASSPVSSYEQYF.

The rearrangement links TRBV7-3 to TRBJ2-3; D perhaps matches TRBD1 (6 bases). The CDR3 loop spans 14 amino acids. Trimming stripped 3 bases from V and 0 bases from J, with 7 bases between. Germline-derived CDR1 and CDR2 are SGHTA and FQGTGA. The CDR3 loop is CASSLGASTDTQYF. In DNA, the CDR3 is TGTGCCAGCAGCTTGGGGGCTAGCACAGATACGCAGTATTTT.

The gene calls are TRBV7-9 and TRBJ1-1; TRBD1 aligns across 8 bases. This CDR3 is built from 17 residues. V was clipped by 8 bases and J by 3 bases; unmatched bases: 17. Germline values: CDR1 SEHNR, CDR2 FQNEAQ (reference sequence). The CDR3 spells CASFYTGTGDGYTEAFF. The CDR3 DNA sequence: TGTGCCAGCTTCTACACCGGGACAGGAGACGGTTACACTGAAGCTTTCTTT.

The V call is TRBV4-1, the J call TRBJ2-3; TRBD1 matches at 7 bases. Germline V lookup: CDR1 MGHRA, CDR2 YSYEKL. Trimming at V came to 4 bases and at J to 10 bases, leaving 5 bases not matched to a gene. This CDR3 spans 12 amino acids. Written as DNA, the CDR3 is TGCGCCAGCAGCCCGAGGGGGCTCCCGCAGTATTTT. It encodes CASSPRGLPQYF.

This clonotype has a handful of counts. J is TRBJ1-1 and V is TRBV5-1; no reliable D call. CDR1 and CDR2 (germline): SGHRS, YFSETQ. The CDR3 runs to 11 residues. The germline V and J ends were trimmed by 5 bases and 6 bases, with 8 bases remaining between them. Here the CDR3 reads CASRFGSEAFF. CDR3 nucleotide sequence: TGCGCCAGCAGATTCGGCTCTGAAGCTTTCTTT.

The rearrangement links TRBV21-1 to TRBJ2-1; TRBD2 was called by the table and not checked on the DNA. TRBV21-1 is flagged as a pseudogene. The CDR3 is 14 residues long. CDR3 sequence reads: CASSKVGTRDEQFF. The DNA for the CDR3 is TGTGCCAGCAGCAAAGTGGGGACTAGGGATGAGCAGTTCTTC.

The gene calls are TRBV14 and TRBJ2-1; D call uncertain. Between the trimmed V and J ends, which lost 0 bases and 4 bases, there was a span of 16 bases. The CDR3 runs 17 residues. Germline CDR1 and CDR2: SGHDN and FVKESK. CDR3 residues: CASSQDSAIIPYNEQFF. The CDR3 DNA reads TGTGCCAGCAGCCAAGATTCAGCGATTATCCCTTACAATGAGCAGTTCTTC.

This clonotype counts as medium-sized. The chain has TRBV7-9 and TRBJ2-2; D remains unclear. Trimming left V 11 bases short and J 3 bases short, with 7 bases between. The CDR3 loop spans 11 amino acids. Germline V CDR1 and CDR2: SEHNR, FQNEAQ (reference sequence). The CDR3 loop is CALRDTGELFF. CDR3 DNA: TGTGCCCTTCGGGACACCGGGGAGCTGTTTTTT.

The chain carries TRBV20-1 and TRBJ1-1; D might be TRBD1 (5 bases). Germline V gene sequence: CDR1 DFQATT, CDR2 SNEGSKA (reference sequence). The CDR3 spans 13 residues. The V end lost 3 bases, the J end lost 6 bases, and 14 bases lay between the germline ends. The CDR3 bases are TGCAGTGCTAGTCAGGGTTTGATATCTGAAGCTTTCTTT. This gives the protein CSASQGLISEAFF.

This sequence joins TRBV6-2 or TRBV6-3 and TRBJ2-5; tentative D call: TRBD2 (6 bases). V lost 2 bases and J lost 3, with 10 bases in between. CDR3 length: 14 residues. Per the germline V gene, CDR1 is MNHEY and CDR2 is SVGEGT. In DNA form, the CDR3 reads TGTGCCAGCAGTTACGGGACTTTTAAAGAGACCCAGTACTTC. Its translation is CASSYGTFKETQYF.

The chain is built from TRBV7-3 and TRBJ2-2, with D possibly being TRBD2 (6 bases). V shed 6 bases and J shed 4 bases, with 12 bases lying between them. Germline-derived CDR1 and CDR2 are SGHTA and FQGTGA. CDR3 length: 14 amino acids. The CDR3 reads CASRTVGGTGELFF. CDR3 DNA sequence: TGTGCCAGCAGAACCGTGGGGGGCACCGGGGAGCTGTTTTTT.

The genes are TRBV12-3 or TRBV12-4 and TRBJ2-1, with D perhaps matching TRBD1 or TRBD2 (7 bases each). Trimming pared 3 bases from V and 12 bases from J, leaving 15 bases between. The CDR3 has 13 amino acids. The CDR3, as DNA: TGTGCCAGCAGTTTCCCCCAGGGGGGGGGGCAGTTCTTC. Its protein product is CASSFPQGGGQFF.

The chain links TRBV9 to TRBJ2-2, with TRBD1 as a possible D gene (6 bases). Deletions cut 4 bases from V and 5 bases from J, with 15 bases between. The CDR3 length is 15 residues. CDR1 SGDLS and CDR2 YYNGEE come from the germline V gene. The chain's CDR3 is CASSPLGAGTGELFF. The DNA of the CDR3 is TGTGCCAGCAGCCCGTTGGGGGCCGGGACCGGGGAGCTGTTTTTT.

The genes are TRBV11-2 and TRBJ2-2; 7 positions agree with TRBD1. This CDR3 has 14 amino acids. With V trimmed by 5 bases and J by 3 bases, 3 bases remained unmatched. Germline CDR1 SGHAT, CDR2 FQNNGV. In DNA, the CDR3 is TGTGCCAGCAGCAACAGGGGCGACACCGGGGAGCTGTTTTTT. Translated, it gives CASSNRGDTGELFF.

This clonotype was counted at least ten times. V and J are TRBV7-2 and TRBJ2-1; D could derive from TRBD1 or TRBD2 (6 bases each). V was pared by 3 bases and J by 8 bases, with 23 bases between. The CDR3 spans 17 residues. Germline V gene data show CDR1 as SGHTA and CDR2 as FQGNSA. The CDR3: CASSFGLRGAGADEQFF. The CDR3, as DNA: TGTGCCAGCAGCTTCGGGTTAAGGGGGGCAGGGGCCGATGAGCAGTTCTTC. Drawing the rest from reference TRBV7-2 and TRBJ2-1, the complete variable domain is GAGVSQSPSNKVTEKGKDVELRCDPISGHTALYWYRQSLGQGLEFLIYFQGNSAPDKSGLPSDRFSAERTGGSVSTLTIQRTQQEDSAVYLCASSFGLRGAGADEQFFGPGTRLTVL.

The CDR3 sequence: CASSQGRETQETQYF. CDR3 sequence (DNA): TGCGCCAGCAGCCAGGGCAGGGAGACCCAAGAGACCCAGTACTTC. The chain links TRBV4-3 to TRBJ2-5; the D call may be TRBD1 or TRBD2 (5 bases each). This CDR3 comprises 15 residues. Trimming removed 3 bases at V and 1 base at J, with 12 bases between. The germline CDR1 and CDR2 sequences are LGHNA and YSLEER.

This clonotype was seen repeatedly, ten times or more. J is TRBJ2-7 and V is TRBV7-9; D unclear. Germline assignment: CDR1 SEHNR and CDR2 FQNEAQ (reference sequence). The CDR3 spans 11 residues. Trimming cost V 1 base and J 5 bases, with 3 bases left between them. CDR3 nucleotides: TGTGCCAGCAGCTTAGGTGACGAGCAGTACTTC. Protein sequence: CASSLGDEQYF. The complete variable domain, with remaining parts taken from reference TRBV7-9 and TRBJ2-7, reads DTGVSQNPRHKITKRGQNVTFRCDPISEHNRLYWYRQTLGQGPEFLTYFQNEAQLEKSRLLSDRFSAERPKGSFSTLEIQRTEQGDSAMYLCASSLGDEQYFGPGTRLTVT.